This T cell receptor beta chain is from a study of a mutant IDH1 vaccine in newly diagnosed glioma. The wider study: Investigators started vaccination 4-6 weeks after radiotherapy alone, or with temozolomide cycles.

The CDR3 loop spans 16 amino acids. Germline V lookup: CDR1 SGDLS, CDR2 YYNGEE. The ends lost 2 bases at V and 3 bases at J; junction bases unmatched: 8. Measured with immunoSEQ multiplex PCR; TCRdb has only the in-frame clones, and not every one. The repertoire holds roughly 110,000 clones, with 90% as singletons. Time point in this sample: week 11, during vaccination. The study gave 300 ug of mutant IDH1 20-mer peptide per vaccine dose, with topical imiquimod. Comment on this clone: The antigen remains unidentified.

The chain joins TRBV9 to TRBJ2-5; the match to TRBD1 covers 9 bases. The sequencing here drew on PBMCs, taken from a glioma patient whose treatment included an IDH1 peptide vaccine. The receptor's source is a woman between 45 and 60 years old with glioma. In nucleotides, the CDR3 is TGTGCCAGCAGCGTTCGCCCCGGGACAGGGAAAGAGACCCAGTACTTC. Translation gives CASSVRPGTGKETQYF.